This TCR beta chain was identified during a study of control samples from healthy donors and cancer patients. CDR3 length: 17 residues. Data came from immunoSEQ multiplex PCR; TCRdb stores just in-frame clones and leaves some out. This sample has 100,000 to 150,000 clones; approximately 94% occur once, and the top ten carry 1.5% to 2%. This clonotype was sampled from a man in his forties or fifties with head and neck cancer. The chain carries TRBV21-1 and TRBJ2-6; the table's D call, TRBD2, was not checked against the DNA. TRBV21-1 constitutes a pseudogene. Sequenced: PBMCs. The CDR3 coding sequence is TGTGCCAGCAGCATCGGGGATTTGCGTTCTGGGGCCAACGTCCTGACTTTC. Encoded protein: CASSIGDLRSGANVLTF.